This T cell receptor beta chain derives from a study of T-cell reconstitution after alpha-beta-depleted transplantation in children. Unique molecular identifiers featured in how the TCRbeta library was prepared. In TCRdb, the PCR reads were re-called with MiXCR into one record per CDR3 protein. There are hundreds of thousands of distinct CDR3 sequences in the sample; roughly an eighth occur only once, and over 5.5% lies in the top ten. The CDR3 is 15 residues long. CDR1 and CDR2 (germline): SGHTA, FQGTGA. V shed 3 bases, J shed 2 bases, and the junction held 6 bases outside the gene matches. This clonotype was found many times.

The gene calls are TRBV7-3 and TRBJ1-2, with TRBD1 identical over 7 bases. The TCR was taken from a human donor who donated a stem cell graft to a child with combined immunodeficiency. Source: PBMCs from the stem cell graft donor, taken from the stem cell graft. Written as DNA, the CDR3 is TGTGCCAGCAGCTTGACAGGGAAACCGAACTATGGCTACACCTTC. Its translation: CASSLTGKPNYGYTF.